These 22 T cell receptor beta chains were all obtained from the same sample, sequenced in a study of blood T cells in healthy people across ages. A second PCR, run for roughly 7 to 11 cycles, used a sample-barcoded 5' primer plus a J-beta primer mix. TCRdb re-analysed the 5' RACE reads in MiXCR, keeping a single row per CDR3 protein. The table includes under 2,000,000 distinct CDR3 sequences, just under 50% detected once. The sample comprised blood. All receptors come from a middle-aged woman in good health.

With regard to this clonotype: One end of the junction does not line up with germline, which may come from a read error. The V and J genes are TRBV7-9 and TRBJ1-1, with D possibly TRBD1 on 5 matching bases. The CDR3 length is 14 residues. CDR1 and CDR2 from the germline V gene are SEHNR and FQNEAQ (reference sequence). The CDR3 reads CASSVAQGWTEAFF. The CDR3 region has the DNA TGTGCCAGCAGCGTAGCTCAGGGTTGGACTGAAGCTTTCTTT.

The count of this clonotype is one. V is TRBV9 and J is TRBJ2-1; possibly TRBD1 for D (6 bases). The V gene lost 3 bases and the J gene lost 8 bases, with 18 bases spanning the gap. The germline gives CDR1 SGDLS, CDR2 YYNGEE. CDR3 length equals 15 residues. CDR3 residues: CASSEGRVQGDEQFF. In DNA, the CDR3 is TGTGCCAGCAGCGAGGGACGGGTACAGGGCGATGAGCAGTTCTTC.

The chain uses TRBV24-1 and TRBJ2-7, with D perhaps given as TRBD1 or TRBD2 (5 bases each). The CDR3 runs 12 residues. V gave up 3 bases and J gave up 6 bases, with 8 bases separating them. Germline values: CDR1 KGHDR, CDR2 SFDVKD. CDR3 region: CATSDGGTEQYF. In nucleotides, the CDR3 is TGTGCCACCAGTGATGGGGGAACCGAGCAGTACTTC.

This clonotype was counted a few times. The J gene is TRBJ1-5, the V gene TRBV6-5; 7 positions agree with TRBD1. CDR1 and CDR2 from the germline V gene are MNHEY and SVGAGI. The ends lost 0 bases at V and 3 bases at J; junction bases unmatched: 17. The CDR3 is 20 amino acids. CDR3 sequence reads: CASSYSTGWGPGAFNQPQHF. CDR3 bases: TGTGCCAGCAGTTACTCGACAGGGTGGGGACCGGGCGCTTTCAATCAGCCCCAGCATTTT.

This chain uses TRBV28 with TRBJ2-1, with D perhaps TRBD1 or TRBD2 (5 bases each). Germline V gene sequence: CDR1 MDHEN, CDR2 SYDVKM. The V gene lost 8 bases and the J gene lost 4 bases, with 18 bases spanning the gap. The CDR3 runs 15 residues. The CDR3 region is CASASWAGTYNEQFF. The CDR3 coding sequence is TGTGCCAGCGCATCCTGGGCAGGGACGTACAATGAGCAGTTCTTC.

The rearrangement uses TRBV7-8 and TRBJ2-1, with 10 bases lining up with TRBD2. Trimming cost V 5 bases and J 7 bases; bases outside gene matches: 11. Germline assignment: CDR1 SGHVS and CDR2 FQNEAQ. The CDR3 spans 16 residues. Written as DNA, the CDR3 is TGTGCCAGCAGCCCTATAGCGGGAGGCAGAGGAAATGAGCAGTTCTTC. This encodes CASSPIAGGRGNEQFF.

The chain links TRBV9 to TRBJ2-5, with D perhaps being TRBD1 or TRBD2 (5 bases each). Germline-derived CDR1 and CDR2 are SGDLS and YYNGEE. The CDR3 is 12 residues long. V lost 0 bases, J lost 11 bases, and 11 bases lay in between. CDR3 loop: CASSVVGGEQYF. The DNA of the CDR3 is TGTGCCAGCAGCGTAGTTGGGGGAGAGCAGTACTTC.

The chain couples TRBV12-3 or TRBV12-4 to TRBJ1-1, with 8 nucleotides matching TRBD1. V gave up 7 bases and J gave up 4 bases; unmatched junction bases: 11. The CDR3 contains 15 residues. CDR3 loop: CASTADRAVRTEAFF. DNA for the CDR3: TGTGCCAGCACCGCGGACAGGGCAGTACGCACTGAAGCTTTCTTT.

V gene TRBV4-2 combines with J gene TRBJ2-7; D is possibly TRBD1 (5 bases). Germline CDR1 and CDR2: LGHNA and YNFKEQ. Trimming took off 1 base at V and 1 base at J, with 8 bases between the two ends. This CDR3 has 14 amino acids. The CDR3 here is CASSQAQASYEQYF. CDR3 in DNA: TGTGCCAGCAGCCAAGCACAGGCTTCCTACGAGCAGTACTTC.

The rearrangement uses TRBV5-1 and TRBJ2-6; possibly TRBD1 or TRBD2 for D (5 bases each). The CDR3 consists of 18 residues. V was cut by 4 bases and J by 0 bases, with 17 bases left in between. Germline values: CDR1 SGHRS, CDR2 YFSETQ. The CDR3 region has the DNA TGCGCCAGCAGCCTCGGCTCGACGGGGACCTCTGGGGCCAACGTCCTGACTTTC. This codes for CASSLGSTGTSGANVLTF.

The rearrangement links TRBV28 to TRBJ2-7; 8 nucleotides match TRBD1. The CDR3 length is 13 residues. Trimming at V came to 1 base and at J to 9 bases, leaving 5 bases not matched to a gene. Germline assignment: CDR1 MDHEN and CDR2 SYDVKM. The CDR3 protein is CASSLYRGNRQYF. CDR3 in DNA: TGTGCCAGCAGTTTATACAGGGGGAATAGGCAGTACTTC. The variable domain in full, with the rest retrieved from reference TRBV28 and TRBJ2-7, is DVKVTQSSRYLVKRTGEKVFLECVQDMDHENMFWYRQDPGLGLRLIYFSYDVKMKEKGDIPEGYSVSREKKERFSLILESASTNQTSMYLCASSLYRGNRQYFGPGTRLTVT.

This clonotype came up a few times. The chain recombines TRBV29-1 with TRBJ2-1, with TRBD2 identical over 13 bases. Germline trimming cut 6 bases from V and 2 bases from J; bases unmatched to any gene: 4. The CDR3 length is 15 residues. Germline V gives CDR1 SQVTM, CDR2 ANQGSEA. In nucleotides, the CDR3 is TGCAGCGTAACTAGCGGGGGGGCTCCCTACAATGAGCAGTTCTTC. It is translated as CSVTSGGAPYNEQFF.

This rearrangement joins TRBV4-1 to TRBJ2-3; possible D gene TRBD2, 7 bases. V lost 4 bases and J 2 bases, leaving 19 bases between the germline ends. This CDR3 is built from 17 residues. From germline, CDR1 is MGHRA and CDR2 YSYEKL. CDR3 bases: TGCGCCAGCAGCCCTATGTCGGGGGGCCGAGACACAGATACGCAGTATTTT. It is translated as CASSPMSGGRDTDTQYF.

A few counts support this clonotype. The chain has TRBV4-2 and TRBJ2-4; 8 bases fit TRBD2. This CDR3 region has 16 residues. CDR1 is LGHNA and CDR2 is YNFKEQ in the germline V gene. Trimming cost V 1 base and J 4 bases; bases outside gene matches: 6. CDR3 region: CASSQVPGLGKNIQYF. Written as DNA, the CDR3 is TGTGCCAGCAGCCAAGTTCCGGGACTAGGTAAAAACATTCAGTACTTC.

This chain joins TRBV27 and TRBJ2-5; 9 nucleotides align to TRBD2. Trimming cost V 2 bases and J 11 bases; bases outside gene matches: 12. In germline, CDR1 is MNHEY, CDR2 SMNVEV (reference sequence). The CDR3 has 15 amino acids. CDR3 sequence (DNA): TGTGCCAGCAGTTTAGCGGGGGGGTCGAGCAATGAGCAGTACTTC. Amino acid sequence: CASSLAGGSSNEQYF.

The CDR3 protein is CASSFGSSQPDTQYF. The CDR3 nucleotides are TGTGCCAGCAGCTTCGGTAGCAGCCAGCCAGATACGCAGTATTTT. J is TRBJ2-3 and V is TRBV7-2; no reliable D call. Germline V lookup: CDR1 SGHTA, CDR2 FQGNSA. The CDR3 totals 15 residues. Trimming left V 3 bases short and J 4 bases short, with 14 bases between.

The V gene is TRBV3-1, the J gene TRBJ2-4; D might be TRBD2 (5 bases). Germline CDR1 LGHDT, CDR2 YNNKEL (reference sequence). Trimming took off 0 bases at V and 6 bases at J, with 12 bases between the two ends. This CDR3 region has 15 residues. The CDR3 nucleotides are TGTGCCAGCAGCCAAGAGAGGACTGTACTAAACATTCAGTACTTC. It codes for CASSQERTVLNIQYF.

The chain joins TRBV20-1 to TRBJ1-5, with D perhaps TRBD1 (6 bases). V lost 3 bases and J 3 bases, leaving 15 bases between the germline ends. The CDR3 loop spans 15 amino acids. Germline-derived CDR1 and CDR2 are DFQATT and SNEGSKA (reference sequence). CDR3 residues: CSASRPGQYNQPQHF. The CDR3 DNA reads TGCAGTGCTAGTAGGCCCGGACAGTACAATCAGCCCCAGCATTTT.

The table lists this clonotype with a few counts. CDR3 bases: TGCAGTGCTCGTAAGTCCCGGGGGAGCTACAATGAGCAGTTCTTC. This gives the protein CSARKSRGSYNEQFF. The rearrangement links TRBV20-1 to TRBJ2-1; tentatively, D is TRBD2 (6 bases). V gave up 5 bases and J gave up 3 bases, with 17 bases separating them. The CDR3 spans 15 residues. CDR1 DFQATT and CDR2 SNEGSKA come from the germline V gene (reference sequence).

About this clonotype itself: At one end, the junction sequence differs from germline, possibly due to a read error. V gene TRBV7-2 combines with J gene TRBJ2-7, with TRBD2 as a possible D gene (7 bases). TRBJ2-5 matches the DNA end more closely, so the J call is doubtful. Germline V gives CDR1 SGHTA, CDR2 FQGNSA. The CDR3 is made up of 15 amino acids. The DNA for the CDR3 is TGTGCTAGCAGCTACAACGGGGGGCTAAGAGAGACCCAGTACTTC. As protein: CASSYNGGLRETQYF.

The CDR3 DNA reads TGCAGTGCTAGGTTAGGGATGACAGATACGCAGTATTTT. Its translation: CSARLGMTDTQYF. This chain links TRBV20-1 with TRBJ2-3, with unresolved D. Germline V gene lookup returns CDR1 DFQATT and CDR2 SNEGSKA (reference sequence). This CDR3 has 13 amino acids. V was clipped by 3 bases and J by 3 bases, with 10 bases between them.

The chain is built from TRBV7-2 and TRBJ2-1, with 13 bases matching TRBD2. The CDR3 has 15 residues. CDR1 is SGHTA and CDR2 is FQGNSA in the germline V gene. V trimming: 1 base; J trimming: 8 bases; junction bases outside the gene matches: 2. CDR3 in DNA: TGTGCCAGCAGCTTAGATGGGACTAGCGGGGATGAGCAGTTCTTC. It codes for CASSLDGTSGDEQFF.